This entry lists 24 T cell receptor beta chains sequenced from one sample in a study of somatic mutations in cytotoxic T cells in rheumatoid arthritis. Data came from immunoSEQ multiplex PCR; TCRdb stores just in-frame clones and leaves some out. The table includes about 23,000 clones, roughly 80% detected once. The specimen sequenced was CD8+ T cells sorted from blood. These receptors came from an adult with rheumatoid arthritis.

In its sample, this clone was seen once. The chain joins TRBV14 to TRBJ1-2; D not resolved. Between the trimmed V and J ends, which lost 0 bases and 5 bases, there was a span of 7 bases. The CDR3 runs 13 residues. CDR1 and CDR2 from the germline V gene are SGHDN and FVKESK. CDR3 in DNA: TGTGCCAGCAGCCAAGAAAACGGGTATGGCTACACCTTC. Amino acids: CASSQENGYGYTF.

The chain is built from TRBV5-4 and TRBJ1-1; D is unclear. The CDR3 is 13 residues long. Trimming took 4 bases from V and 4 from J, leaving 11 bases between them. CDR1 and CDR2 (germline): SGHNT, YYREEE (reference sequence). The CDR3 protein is CASSPGSPTEAFF. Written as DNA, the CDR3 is TGTGCCAGCAGCCCTGGAAGTCCCACTGAAGCTTTCTTT.

CDR3 DNA: TGTGCCAGCAGCCAAGATCCCCCACAGGGGAGTTCACCCCTCCACTTT. It yields the protein CASSQDPPQGSSPLHF. The chain uses TRBV4-2 and TRBJ1-6; TRBD1 matches at 7 bases. The trim removed 0 bases at V and 9 bases at J, leaving 8 bases unmatched. This CDR3 comprises 16 residues. In germline, CDR1 is LGHNA, CDR2 YNFKEQ.

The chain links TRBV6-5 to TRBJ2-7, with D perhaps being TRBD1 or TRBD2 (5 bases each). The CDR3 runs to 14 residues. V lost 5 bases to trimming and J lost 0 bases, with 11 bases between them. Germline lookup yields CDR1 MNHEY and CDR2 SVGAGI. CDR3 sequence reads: CASSGLGASYEQYF. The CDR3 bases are TGTGCCAGCAGTGGACTCGGGGCCTCCTACGAGCAGTACTTC.

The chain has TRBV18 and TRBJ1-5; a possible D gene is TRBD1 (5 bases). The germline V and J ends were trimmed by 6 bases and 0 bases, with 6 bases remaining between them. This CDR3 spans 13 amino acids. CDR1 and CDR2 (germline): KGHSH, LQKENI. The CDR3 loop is CASSRGSNQPQHF. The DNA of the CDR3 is TGTGCCAGCTCGAGGGGTAGCAATCAGCCCCAGCATTTT.

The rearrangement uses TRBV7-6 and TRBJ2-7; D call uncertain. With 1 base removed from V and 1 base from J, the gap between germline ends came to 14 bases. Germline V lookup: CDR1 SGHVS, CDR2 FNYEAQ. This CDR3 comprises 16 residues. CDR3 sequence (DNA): TGTGCCAGCAGCTTAGTTACCGTACCAGAATCCTACGAGCAGTACTTC. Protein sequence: CASSLVTVPESYEQYF.

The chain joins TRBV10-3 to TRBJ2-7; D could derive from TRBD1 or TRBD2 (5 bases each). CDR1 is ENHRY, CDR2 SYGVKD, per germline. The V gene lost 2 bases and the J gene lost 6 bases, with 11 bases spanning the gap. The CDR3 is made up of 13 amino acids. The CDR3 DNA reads TGTGCCATCAGTGAGGGGGGATCAGGCGAGCAGTACTTC. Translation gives CAISEGGSGEQYF.

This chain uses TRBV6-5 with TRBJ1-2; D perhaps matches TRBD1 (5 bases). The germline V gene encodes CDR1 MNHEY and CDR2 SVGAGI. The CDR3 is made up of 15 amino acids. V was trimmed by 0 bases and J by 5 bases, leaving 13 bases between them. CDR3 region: CASSYSGDYPYGYTF. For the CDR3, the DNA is TGTGCCAGCAGTTACTCGGGGGACTACCCATATGGCTACACCTTC.

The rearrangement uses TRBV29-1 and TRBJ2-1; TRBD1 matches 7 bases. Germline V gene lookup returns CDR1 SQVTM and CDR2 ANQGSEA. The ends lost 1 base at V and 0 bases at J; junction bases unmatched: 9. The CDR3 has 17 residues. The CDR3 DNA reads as TGCAGCGTTGAAGGAGACCGGGACAGAGGCTCCTACAATGAGCAGTTCTTC. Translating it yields CSVEGDRDRGSYNEQFF.

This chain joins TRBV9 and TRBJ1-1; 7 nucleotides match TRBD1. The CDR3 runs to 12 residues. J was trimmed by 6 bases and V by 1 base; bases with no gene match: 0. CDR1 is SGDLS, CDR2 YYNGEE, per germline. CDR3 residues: CASSVQGAEAFF. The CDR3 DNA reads TGTGCCAGCAGCGTACAGGGGGCTGAAGCTTTCTTT.

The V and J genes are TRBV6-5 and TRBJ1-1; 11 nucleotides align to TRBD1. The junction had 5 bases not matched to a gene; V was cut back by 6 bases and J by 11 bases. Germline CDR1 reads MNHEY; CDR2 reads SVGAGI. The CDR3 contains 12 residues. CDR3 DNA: TGTGCCAGCAGAGGACAGGGGGCGGATGCTTTCTTT. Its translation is CASRGQGADAFF.

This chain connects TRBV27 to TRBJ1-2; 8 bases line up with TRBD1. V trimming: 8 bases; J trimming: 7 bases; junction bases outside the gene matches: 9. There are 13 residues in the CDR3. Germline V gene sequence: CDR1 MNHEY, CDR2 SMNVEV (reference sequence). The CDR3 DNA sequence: TGTGCCAGCTCGACAGGGGCTTTGATTGGCTACACCTTC. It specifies CASSTGALIGYTF.

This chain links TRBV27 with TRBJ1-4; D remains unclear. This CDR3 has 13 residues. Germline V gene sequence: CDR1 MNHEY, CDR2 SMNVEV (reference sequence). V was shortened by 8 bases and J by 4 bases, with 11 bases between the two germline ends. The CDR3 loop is CASGRIFNEKLFF. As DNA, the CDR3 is TGTGCCAGCGGACGGATTTTTAATGAAAAACTGTTTTTT.

The CDR3 here is CASSLSVGESVRDTQYF. The CDR3 coding sequence is TGTGCCAGCAGTTTATCTGTAGGTGAATCGGTGAGGGATACGCAGTATTTT. The chain carries TRBV27 and TRBJ2-3, with D hard to call. Trimming stripped 0 bases from V and 6 bases from J, with 19 bases between. The CDR3 loop spans 17 amino acids. Germline CDR1 is MNHEY and CDR2 is SMNVEV (reference sequence).

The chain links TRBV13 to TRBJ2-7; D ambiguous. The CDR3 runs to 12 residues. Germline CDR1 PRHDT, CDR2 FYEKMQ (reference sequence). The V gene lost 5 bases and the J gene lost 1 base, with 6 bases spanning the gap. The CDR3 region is CASSEISYEQYF. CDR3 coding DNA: TGTGCCAGCAGCGAAATATCCTACGAGCAGTACTTC.

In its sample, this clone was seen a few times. The CDR3 sequence is CASSSTFWDRNTEAFF. In DNA form, the CDR3 reads TGTGCCAGCAGCTCAACCTTCTGGGACAGGAACACTGAAGCTTTCTTT. This chain joins TRBV11-2 and TRBJ1-1; 7 nucleotides line up with TRBD1. V lost 4 bases to trimming and J lost 1 base; unmatched junction nucleotides: 9. Germline V gene sequence: CDR1 SGHAT, CDR2 FQNNGV. CDR3 length: 16 residues. The variable domain in full, completed from reference TRBV11-2 and TRBJ1-1, reads EAGVAQSPRYKIIEKRQSVAFWCNPISGHATLYWYQQILGQGPKLLIQFQNNGVVDDSQLPKDRFSAERLKGVDSTLKIQPAKLEDSAVYLCASSSTFWDRNTEAFFGQGTRLTVV.

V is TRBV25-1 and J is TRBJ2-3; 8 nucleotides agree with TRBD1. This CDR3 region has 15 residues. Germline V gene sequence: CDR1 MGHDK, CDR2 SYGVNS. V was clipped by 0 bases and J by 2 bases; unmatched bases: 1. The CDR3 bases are TGTGCCAGCAGTGAATACAGGGGGCACACAGATACGCAGTATTTT. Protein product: CASSEYRGHTDTQYF. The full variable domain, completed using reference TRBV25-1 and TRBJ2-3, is EADIYQTPRYLVIGTGKKITLECSQTMGHDKMYWYQQDPGMELHLIHYSYGVNSTEKGDLSSESTVSRIRTEHFPLTLESARPSHTSQYLCASSEYRGHTDTQYFGPGTRLTVL.

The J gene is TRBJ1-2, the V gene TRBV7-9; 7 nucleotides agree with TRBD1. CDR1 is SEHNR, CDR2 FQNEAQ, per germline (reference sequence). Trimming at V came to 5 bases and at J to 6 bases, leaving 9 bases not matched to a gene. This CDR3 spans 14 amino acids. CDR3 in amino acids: CASSLGGTVDGYTF. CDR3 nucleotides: TGTGCCAGCAGCCTAGGGGGGACAGTGGATGGCTACACCTTC. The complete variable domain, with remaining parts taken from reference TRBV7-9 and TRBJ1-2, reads DTGVSQNPRHKITKRGQNVTFRCDPISEHNRLYWYRQTLGQGPEFLTYFQNEAQLEKSRLLSDRFSAERPKGSFSTLEIQRTEQGDSAMYLCASSLGGTVDGYTFGSGTRLTVV.

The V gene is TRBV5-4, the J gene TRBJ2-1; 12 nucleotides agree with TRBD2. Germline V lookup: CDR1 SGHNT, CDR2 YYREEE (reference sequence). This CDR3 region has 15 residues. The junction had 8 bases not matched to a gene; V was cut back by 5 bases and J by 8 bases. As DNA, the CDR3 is TGTGCCAGCAGTCGATCTAGCGGGGGGGCCTATGAGCAGTTCTTC. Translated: CASSRSSGGAYEQFF.

DNA of the CDR3: TGTGCCAGCAGTGAGCGGGGGGGCACAGATACGCAGTATTTT. Translating gives CASSERGGTDTQYF. The chain uses TRBV6-4 and TRBJ2-3, with TRBD2 matching 8 bases. Trimming took 3 bases from V and 1 from J; bases not matched to a gene: 0. This CDR3 comprises 14 residues. Germline V lookup: CDR1 MRHNA, CDR2 SNTAGT.

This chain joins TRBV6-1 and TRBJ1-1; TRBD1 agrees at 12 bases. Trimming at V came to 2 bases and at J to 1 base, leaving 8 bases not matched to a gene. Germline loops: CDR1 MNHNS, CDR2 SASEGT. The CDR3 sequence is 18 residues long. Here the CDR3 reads CASSERDRGRLGNTEAFF. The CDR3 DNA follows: TGTGCCAGCAGTGAACGGGACAGGGGGCGATTGGGGAACACTGAAGCTTTCTTT.

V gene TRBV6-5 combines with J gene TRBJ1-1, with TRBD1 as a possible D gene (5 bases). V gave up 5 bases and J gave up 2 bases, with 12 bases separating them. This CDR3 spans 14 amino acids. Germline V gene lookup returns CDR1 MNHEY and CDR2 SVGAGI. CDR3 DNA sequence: TGTGCCAGCAGTAATCCGGGGGTAAACACTGAAGCTTTCTTT. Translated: CASSNPGVNTEAFF.

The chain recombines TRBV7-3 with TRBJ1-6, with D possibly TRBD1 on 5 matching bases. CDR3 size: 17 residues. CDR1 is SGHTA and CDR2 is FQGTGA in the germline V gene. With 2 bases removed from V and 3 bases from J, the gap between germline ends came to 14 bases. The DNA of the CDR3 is TGTGCCAGCAGCTTAGGAGGGCGGGGCAACTATAATTCACCCCTCCACTTT. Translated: CASSLGGRGNYNSPLHF.

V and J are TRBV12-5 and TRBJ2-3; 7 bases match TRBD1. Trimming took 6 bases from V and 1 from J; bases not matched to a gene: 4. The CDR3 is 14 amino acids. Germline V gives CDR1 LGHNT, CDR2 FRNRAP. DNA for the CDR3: TGTGCTAGTGGACGCGGACAGGGCACAGATACGCAGTATTTT. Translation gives CASGRGQGTDTQYF. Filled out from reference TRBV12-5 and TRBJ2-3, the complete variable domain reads DARVTQTPRHKVTEMGQEVTMRCQPILGHNTVFWYRQTMMQGLELLAYFRNRAPLDDSGMPKDRFSAEMPDATLATLKIQPSEPRDSAVYFCASGRGQGTDTQYFGPGTRLTVL.